The 27 T cell receptor beta chains listed next were all sequenced from one sample in a study of T cell changes during pregnancy in multiple sclerosis. Produced via immunoSEQ multiplex PCR; TCRdb's table is partial and in-frame only. The sample lists 40,000 to 60,000 clones, around 94% occurring once. This specimen consisted of CD4+ T cells from peripheral blood mononuclear cells, obtained in the first trimester of pregnancy. The origin of the receptors is a female donor with multiple sclerosis, enrolled in a pregnancy study.

This rearrangement joins TRBV27 to TRBJ2-7, with TRBD2 matching over 7 bases. This CDR3 is built from 17 residues. CDR1 and CDR2 from the germline V gene are MNHEY and SMNVEV (reference sequence). With 2 bases clipped from V and 2 bases from J, the junction kept 12 bases outside the gene matches. In nucleotides, the CDR3 is TGTGCCAGCAGTTTACGGGTGCCGGGGGAGGGCCCCTACGAGCAGTACTTC. Encoded protein: CASSLRVPGEGPYEQYF.

The chain combines TRBV9 with TRBJ2-7, with 8 nucleotides matching TRBD1. This CDR3 comprises 15 residues. Germline assignment: CDR1 SGDLS and CDR2 YYNGEE. J was trimmed by 2 bases and V by 4 bases; bases with no gene match: 8. The DNA for the CDR3 is TGTGCCAGCAGCCCTCGAGGGGACAGGACCTACGAGCAGTACTTC. Translation: CASSPRGDRTYEQYF.

The V and J genes are TRBV9 and TRBJ1-3; D gene unclear. V lost 0 bases and J 3 bases, leaving 4 bases between the germline ends. CDR3 length equals 13 residues. Germline V gene lookup returns CDR1 SGDLS and CDR2 YYNGEE. The CDR3 protein is CASSVAGGNTIYF. As DNA, the CDR3 is TGTGCCAGCAGCGTAGCGGGTGGAAACACCATATATTTT.

V usage is TRBV6-6 and J usage is TRBJ1-2, with 10 bases aligning to TRBD1. The germline V gene encodes CDR1 MNHNY and CDR2 SVGAGI (reference sequence). V was clipped by 5 bases and J by 6 bases; unmatched bases: 6. The CDR3 has 14 amino acids. Here the CDR3 DNA reads TGTGCCAGCAGTGTCGGACAGGGGGTAAATGGCTACACCTTC. Encoded protein: CASSVGQGVNGYTF.

The rearrangement links TRBV7-9 to TRBJ1-2; 10 bases are shared with TRBD1. V gave up 6 bases and J gave up 0 bases; unmatched junction bases: 13. The germline V gene encodes CDR1 SEHNR and CDR2 FQNEAQ (reference sequence). The CDR3 runs 18 residues. The CDR3 spells CASRSGTGANQANYGYTF. In DNA form, the CDR3 reads TGTGCCAGCAGGAGTGGGACAGGGGCGAACCAAGCTAACTATGGCTACACCTTC.

This chain joins TRBV6-1 and TRBJ1-2; D is possibly TRBD1 (5 bases). CDR3 length equals 13 residues. V was clipped by 7 bases and J by 6 bases, with 15 bases between them. Germline loops: CDR1 MNHNS, CDR2 SASEGT. The CDR3 loop is CASILTAGDGYTF. CDR3 coding DNA: TGTGCCAGCATCTTGACGGCGGGGGATGGCTACACCTTC.

This chain joins TRBV11-3 and TRBJ2-3; 7 nucleotides agree with TRBD2. V lost 5 bases to trimming and J lost 4 bases; unmatched junction nucleotides: 15. The CDR3 contains 17 residues. Germline values: CDR1 SGHNT, CDR2 YENEEA. The CDR3 DNA sequence: TGTGCCAGCAGCCCCCGGGGGAGCGGGGTCTTCGCAGATACGCAGTATTTT. Translated, it gives CASSPRGSGVFADTQYF.

This chain joins TRBV7-9 and TRBJ1-3; 9 bases are shared with TRBD1. Per germline, CDR1 SEHNR and CDR2 FQNEAQ (reference sequence). This CDR3 is 16 amino acids long. The J segment lost 3 bases and the V segment lost 2 bases, leaving 5 bases of the junction unmatched. CDR3 nucleotide sequence: TGTGCCAGCAGCTTATGGGTGGACAGGGGTGGAAACACCATATATTTT. Translating it yields CASSLWVDRGGNTIYF.

This clone showed up just once. V usage is TRBV6-6 and J usage is TRBJ2-2, with TRBD1 matching 10 bases. In germline, CDR1 is MNHNY, CDR2 SVGAGI (reference sequence). The V gene end was trimmed by 0 bases and the J gene end by 5 bases; junction bases not matched to a gene: 3. The CDR3 is 16 amino acids. The CDR3 protein is CASSYSLGQGTGELFF. The DNA of the CDR3 is TGTGCCAGCAGTTACTCGTTGGGACAGGGGACCGGGGAGCTGTTTTTT.

The chain recombines TRBV29-1 with TRBJ1-2; D call uncertain. Trimming shortened V by 5 bases and J by 0 bases, and 4 bases separated the two germline ends. The length of the CDR3 is 11 residues. CDR1 SQVTM and CDR2 ANQGSEA come from the germline V gene. The CDR3 nucleotides read TGCAGCGTTTCTACTAACTATGGCTACACCTTC. Its translation is CSVSTNYGYTF.

This chain links TRBV27 with TRBJ2-7; D gene uncertain. Trimming took 3 bases from V and 2 from J, leaving 8 bases between them. This CDR3 comprises 13 residues. Germline V lookup: CDR1 MNHEY, CDR2 SMNVEV (reference sequence). CDR3 coding DNA: TGTGCCAGCAGTTTGTACCCTACCTACGAGCAGTACTTC. Encoded protein: CASSLYPTYEQYF.

The V gene is TRBV7-8, the J gene TRBJ1-6, with D perhaps matching TRBD1 (6 bases). CDR1 SGHVS and CDR2 FQNEAQ come from the germline V gene. This CDR3 is built from 15 residues. Trimming pared 6 bases from V and 10 bases from J, leaving 19 bases between. Here the CDR3 reads CASRPTLRGRSPLHF. CDR3 bases: TGTGCCAGCAGACCTACACTCAGGGGCCGATCACCCCTCCACTTT.

The chain recombines TRBV5-5 with TRBJ1-5; 8 bases map to TRBD1. Germline V gene lookup returns CDR1 SGHKS and CDR2 YYEKEE (reference sequence). This CDR3 comprises 15 residues. J gave up 3 bases and V 2 bases, and 4 bases lay outside the gene matches. The CDR3, as DNA: TGTGCCAGCAGCTTCGGACAGGGTCTCAATCAGCCCCAGCATTTT. Translation: CASSFGQGLNQPQHF.

The chain employs TRBV15 and TRBJ1-1; D may be TRBD1 (5 bases). Germline CDR1 LNHNV, CDR2 YYDKDF (reference sequence). Trimming shortened V by 5 bases and J by 0 bases, and 19 bases separated the two germline ends. The CDR3 covers 17 residues. The CDR3 sequence is CATSGKGFATMNTEAFF. The CDR3 region has the DNA TGTGCCACCAGCGGGAAGGGGTTCGCTACCATGAACACTGAAGCTTTCTTT.

The J gene is TRBJ1-6, the V gene TRBV6-5; TRBD1 matches 9 bases. Germline-derived CDR1 and CDR2 are MNHEY and SVGAGI. The junction had 1 base not matched to a gene; V was cut back by 7 bases and J by 6 bases. This CDR3 comprises 13 residues. The CDR3 nucleotides read TGTGCCAGCAAGGGACAGGGTAATTCACCCCTCCACTTT. Amino acids: CASKGQGNSPLHF.

V gene TRBV9 combines with J gene TRBJ1-1, with 8 bases that match TRBD1. The length of the CDR3 is 15 residues. V lost 4 bases, J lost 3 bases, and 8 bases stayed unmatched. CDR1 and CDR2 from the germline V gene are SGDLS and YYNGEE. The CDR3, as DNA: TGTGCCAGCAGCCCGCGACAGGGGCGGGACACTGAAGCTTTCTTT. It yields the protein CASSPRQGRDTEAFF.

The chain employs TRBV5-1 and TRBJ1-3; the match to TRBD1 covers 10 bases. The length of the CDR3 is 17 residues. V lost 4 bases and J lost 2; bases outside the gene matches: 9. The germline V gene encodes CDR1 SGHRS and CDR2 YFSETQ. The CDR3 is CASSHRPGQGTGNTIYF. DNA for the CDR3: TGCGCCAGCAGCCATCGACCGGGACAGGGGACTGGAAACACCATATATTTT.

The genes are TRBV5-1 and TRBJ1-1; TRBD1 agrees at 9 bases. CDR1 is SGHRS, CDR2 YFSETQ, per germline. The V and J ends lost 4 bases and 4 bases, in that order; junction bases with no gene match: 11. CDR3 length: 16 residues. CDR3 nucleotides: TGCGCCAGCAGCCCGGACAGGGGAAGTAGGACCACTGAAGCTTTCTTT. This codes for CASSPDRGSRTTEAFF.

J is TRBJ2-7 and V is TRBV6-1; 7 bases map to TRBD2. Germline CDR1 reads MNHNS; CDR2 reads SASEGT. The CDR3 contains 13 residues. Trimming took 6 bases from V and 1 from J; bases not matched to a gene: 3. The CDR3 DNA follows: TGTGCCAGCAGAACTAGCGCTTCCTACGAGCAGTACTTC. Protein sequence: CASRTSASYEQYF.

The chain couples TRBV5-4 to TRBJ1-2; D uncertain. Germline assignment: CDR1 SGHNT and CDR2 YYREEE (reference sequence). CDR3 length equals 12 residues. V was pared by 3 bases and J by 1 base, with 4 bases between. DNA of the CDR3: TGTGCCAGCAGCTCCGGTAACTATGGCTACACCTTC. The encoded protein is CASSSGNYGYTF.

The count of this clone is one. The chain combines TRBV30 with TRBJ1-1, with D possibly being TRBD1 (6 bases). CDR1 GTSNPN and CDR2 SVGIG come from the germline V gene (reference sequence). There are 13 residues in the CDR3. V was pared by 2 bases and J by 4 bases, with 11 bases between. The CDR3 DNA reads as TGTGCCTGGAGTTTGAGGGGGGGCACTGAAGCTTTCTTT. Translating it yields CAWSLRGGTEAFF.

The gene calls are TRBV2 and TRBJ1-4, with 8 bases fitting TRBD1. V lost 6 bases, J lost 3 bases, and 3 bases stayed unmatched. CDR3 size: 14 residues. CDR1 is SNHLY, CDR2 FYNNEI, per germline. CDR3 loop: CASSVQGANEKLFF. CDR3 sequence (DNA): TGTGCCAGCAGCGTACAGGGGGCTAATGAAAAACTGTTTTTT.

V usage is TRBV2 and J usage is TRBJ2-7; D is possibly TRBD2 (6 bases). This CDR3 comprises 16 residues. V was clipped by 8 bases and J by 3 bases, with 23 bases between them. Germline V gene data show CDR1 as SNHLY and CDR2 as FYNNEI. CDR3: CASAYPGGITNYEQYF. In DNA form, the CDR3 reads TGTGCCAGCGCGTACCCTGGGGGGATTACTAACTACGAGCAGTACTTC.

CDR3 DNA: TGTGCCAGCAGCTTCCGCCAGTCCCTTTCCGGGGCCAACGTCCTGACTTTC. This codes for CASSFRQSLSGANVLTF. The rearrangement uses TRBV7-9 and TRBJ2-6, with D unclear. The CDR3 loop spans 17 amino acids. V lost 3 bases to trimming and J lost 4 bases, with 16 bases between them. Germline assignment: CDR1 SEHNR and CDR2 FQNEAQ (reference sequence).

The V and J genes are TRBV11-2 and TRBJ2-3; 12 bases are shared with TRBD2. The ends lost 5 bases at V and 5 bases at J; junction bases unmatched: 8. Germline V gene sequence: CDR1 SGHAT, CDR2 FQNNGV. There are 16 residues in the CDR3. CDR3 DNA sequence: TGTGCCAGCAGCCCTGGGCTAGCGGGGGGGCAAGATACGCAGTATTTT. It encodes CASSPGLAGGQDTQYF.

The CDR3 sequence: CSANRGNTIYF. DNA of the CDR3: TGCAGTGCTAACAGGGGAAACACCATATATTTT. The chain employs TRBV20-1 and TRBJ1-3, with D possibly TRBD1 on 5 matching bases. The germline V and J ends were trimmed by 4 bases and 4 bases, with 5 bases remaining between them. Germline V gene sequence: CDR1 DFQATT, CDR2 SNEGSKA (reference sequence). The CDR3 loop spans 11 amino acids.

The chain carries TRBV30 and TRBJ2-2; 9 positions match TRBD1. This CDR3 spans 14 amino acids. Germline trimming cut 7 bases from V and 4 bases from J; bases unmatched to any gene: 7. The germline gives CDR1 GTSNPN, CDR2 SVGIG (reference sequence). CDR3 in DNA: TGTGCCTTTAACAGGGGGCCGGTCACCGGGGAGCTGTTTTTT. This gives the protein CAFNRGPVTGELFF. Supplemented by reference TRBV30 and TRBJ2-2, the full variable domain reads SQTIHQWPATLVQPVGSPLSLECTVEGTSNPNLYWYRQAAGRGLQLLFYSVGIGQISSEVPQNLSASRPQDRQFILSSKKLLLSDSGFYLCAFNRGPVTGELFFGEGSRLTVL.